This T cell receptor beta chain emerged from a study of CD8+CD57+ T cells in acquired aplastic anemia listed by TCRdb under 2018. About the study as a whole: On average, sorted CD4+ and CD8+ cells yielded around 3.5 ug of extracted DNA, with a range of roughly 0.18 to 30 ug. CD8+CD57+ expansion was defined as frequency above the mean frequency observed in healthy subjects. General study outcomes and caveats: Although roughly 29 CD8+ CDR3 sequences were shared by patients and controls, these sequences appeared highly expressed in patients and within the immunodominant clones of patients. Patients and healthy controls showed no significant difference in CD8+ Simpson's diversity (P=0.060).

The germline V gene gives CDR1 as SGHDT and CDR2 as YYEEEE. V is clipped by 4 bases and J by 7 bases, and the sequence between their germline boundaries is 11 bases long. From the cysteine up to the phenylalanine, the CDR3 has a length of 12 residues. The sequence is cut down to CDR3 DNA, 36 bases in frame from base 1. In this sample, this clonotype turned up many times. Its antigen target is currently unknown. Qualities for individual bases were not recorded, and no much larger clone is one base off. Patients chosen for sequencing had shown expansion of CD8+CD57+ cells by flow cytometry. All patients had severe acquired aplastic anemia diagnosed by International Study of Aplastic Anemia and Agranulocytosis and Camitta criteria. No patient had received any therapy when blood was sampled. TCR repertoires of sorted CD4+ and CD8+ blood T cells from severe aplastic anemia patients and healthy subjects were deep-sequenced in the study. Patients were enrolled in the USA under clinicaltrials.gov protocols 00001620, 01623167, 00001397, 00071045, 00081523 and 00961064. Ficoll-Paque density gradient centrifugation was used to isolate peripheral blood mononuclear cells. Before DNA was extracted, CD4+ and CD8+ T cells were sorted using either FACS or magnetic beads.

TCR beta VDJ combination and CDR3 sequence profiling used genomic DNA as the template. An Illumina HiSeq 2000 was the platform used for TCR repertoire sequencing. The paper's processing steps were these. TRBV/TRBJ rearrangement plots, CDR3 size and DJ length profiles, and Simpson's diversity index were used to assess repertoires. Whichever DNA sequence was most abundant in the deep sequencing data was defined as the immunodominant clone. CDR3 amino acid sequences were checked for sharing across subjects and were also compared against the VDJdb database and published repertoires. TCRdb handled the public reads itself, with Q25 trimming in fastp and clone calling in MiXCR, and kept productive beta chains. Here each entry gathers all rows of one CDR3 protein and keeps the most common genes and DNA. The V and J calls reflect TCRdb's pipeline rather than the authors' work. The sample table contains roughly 200,000 distinct CDR3 sequences; only one count was recorded for roughly three fifths of them. Jointly, the top ten make up approximately 42% of the sample.

What was sequenced was sorted CD4+, CD8+, or CD8+CD57+ T cells (not recorded which) from PBMCs. This chain is built from TRBV5-6 and TRBJ1-2; TRBD1 could be the D gene, as 6 bases match. The TCR was taken from a human donor with aplastic anemia. The CDR3 in this case is CASSAGTSGYTF. The bases are TGTGCCAGCAGCGCCGGGACAAGTGGCTACACCTTC.